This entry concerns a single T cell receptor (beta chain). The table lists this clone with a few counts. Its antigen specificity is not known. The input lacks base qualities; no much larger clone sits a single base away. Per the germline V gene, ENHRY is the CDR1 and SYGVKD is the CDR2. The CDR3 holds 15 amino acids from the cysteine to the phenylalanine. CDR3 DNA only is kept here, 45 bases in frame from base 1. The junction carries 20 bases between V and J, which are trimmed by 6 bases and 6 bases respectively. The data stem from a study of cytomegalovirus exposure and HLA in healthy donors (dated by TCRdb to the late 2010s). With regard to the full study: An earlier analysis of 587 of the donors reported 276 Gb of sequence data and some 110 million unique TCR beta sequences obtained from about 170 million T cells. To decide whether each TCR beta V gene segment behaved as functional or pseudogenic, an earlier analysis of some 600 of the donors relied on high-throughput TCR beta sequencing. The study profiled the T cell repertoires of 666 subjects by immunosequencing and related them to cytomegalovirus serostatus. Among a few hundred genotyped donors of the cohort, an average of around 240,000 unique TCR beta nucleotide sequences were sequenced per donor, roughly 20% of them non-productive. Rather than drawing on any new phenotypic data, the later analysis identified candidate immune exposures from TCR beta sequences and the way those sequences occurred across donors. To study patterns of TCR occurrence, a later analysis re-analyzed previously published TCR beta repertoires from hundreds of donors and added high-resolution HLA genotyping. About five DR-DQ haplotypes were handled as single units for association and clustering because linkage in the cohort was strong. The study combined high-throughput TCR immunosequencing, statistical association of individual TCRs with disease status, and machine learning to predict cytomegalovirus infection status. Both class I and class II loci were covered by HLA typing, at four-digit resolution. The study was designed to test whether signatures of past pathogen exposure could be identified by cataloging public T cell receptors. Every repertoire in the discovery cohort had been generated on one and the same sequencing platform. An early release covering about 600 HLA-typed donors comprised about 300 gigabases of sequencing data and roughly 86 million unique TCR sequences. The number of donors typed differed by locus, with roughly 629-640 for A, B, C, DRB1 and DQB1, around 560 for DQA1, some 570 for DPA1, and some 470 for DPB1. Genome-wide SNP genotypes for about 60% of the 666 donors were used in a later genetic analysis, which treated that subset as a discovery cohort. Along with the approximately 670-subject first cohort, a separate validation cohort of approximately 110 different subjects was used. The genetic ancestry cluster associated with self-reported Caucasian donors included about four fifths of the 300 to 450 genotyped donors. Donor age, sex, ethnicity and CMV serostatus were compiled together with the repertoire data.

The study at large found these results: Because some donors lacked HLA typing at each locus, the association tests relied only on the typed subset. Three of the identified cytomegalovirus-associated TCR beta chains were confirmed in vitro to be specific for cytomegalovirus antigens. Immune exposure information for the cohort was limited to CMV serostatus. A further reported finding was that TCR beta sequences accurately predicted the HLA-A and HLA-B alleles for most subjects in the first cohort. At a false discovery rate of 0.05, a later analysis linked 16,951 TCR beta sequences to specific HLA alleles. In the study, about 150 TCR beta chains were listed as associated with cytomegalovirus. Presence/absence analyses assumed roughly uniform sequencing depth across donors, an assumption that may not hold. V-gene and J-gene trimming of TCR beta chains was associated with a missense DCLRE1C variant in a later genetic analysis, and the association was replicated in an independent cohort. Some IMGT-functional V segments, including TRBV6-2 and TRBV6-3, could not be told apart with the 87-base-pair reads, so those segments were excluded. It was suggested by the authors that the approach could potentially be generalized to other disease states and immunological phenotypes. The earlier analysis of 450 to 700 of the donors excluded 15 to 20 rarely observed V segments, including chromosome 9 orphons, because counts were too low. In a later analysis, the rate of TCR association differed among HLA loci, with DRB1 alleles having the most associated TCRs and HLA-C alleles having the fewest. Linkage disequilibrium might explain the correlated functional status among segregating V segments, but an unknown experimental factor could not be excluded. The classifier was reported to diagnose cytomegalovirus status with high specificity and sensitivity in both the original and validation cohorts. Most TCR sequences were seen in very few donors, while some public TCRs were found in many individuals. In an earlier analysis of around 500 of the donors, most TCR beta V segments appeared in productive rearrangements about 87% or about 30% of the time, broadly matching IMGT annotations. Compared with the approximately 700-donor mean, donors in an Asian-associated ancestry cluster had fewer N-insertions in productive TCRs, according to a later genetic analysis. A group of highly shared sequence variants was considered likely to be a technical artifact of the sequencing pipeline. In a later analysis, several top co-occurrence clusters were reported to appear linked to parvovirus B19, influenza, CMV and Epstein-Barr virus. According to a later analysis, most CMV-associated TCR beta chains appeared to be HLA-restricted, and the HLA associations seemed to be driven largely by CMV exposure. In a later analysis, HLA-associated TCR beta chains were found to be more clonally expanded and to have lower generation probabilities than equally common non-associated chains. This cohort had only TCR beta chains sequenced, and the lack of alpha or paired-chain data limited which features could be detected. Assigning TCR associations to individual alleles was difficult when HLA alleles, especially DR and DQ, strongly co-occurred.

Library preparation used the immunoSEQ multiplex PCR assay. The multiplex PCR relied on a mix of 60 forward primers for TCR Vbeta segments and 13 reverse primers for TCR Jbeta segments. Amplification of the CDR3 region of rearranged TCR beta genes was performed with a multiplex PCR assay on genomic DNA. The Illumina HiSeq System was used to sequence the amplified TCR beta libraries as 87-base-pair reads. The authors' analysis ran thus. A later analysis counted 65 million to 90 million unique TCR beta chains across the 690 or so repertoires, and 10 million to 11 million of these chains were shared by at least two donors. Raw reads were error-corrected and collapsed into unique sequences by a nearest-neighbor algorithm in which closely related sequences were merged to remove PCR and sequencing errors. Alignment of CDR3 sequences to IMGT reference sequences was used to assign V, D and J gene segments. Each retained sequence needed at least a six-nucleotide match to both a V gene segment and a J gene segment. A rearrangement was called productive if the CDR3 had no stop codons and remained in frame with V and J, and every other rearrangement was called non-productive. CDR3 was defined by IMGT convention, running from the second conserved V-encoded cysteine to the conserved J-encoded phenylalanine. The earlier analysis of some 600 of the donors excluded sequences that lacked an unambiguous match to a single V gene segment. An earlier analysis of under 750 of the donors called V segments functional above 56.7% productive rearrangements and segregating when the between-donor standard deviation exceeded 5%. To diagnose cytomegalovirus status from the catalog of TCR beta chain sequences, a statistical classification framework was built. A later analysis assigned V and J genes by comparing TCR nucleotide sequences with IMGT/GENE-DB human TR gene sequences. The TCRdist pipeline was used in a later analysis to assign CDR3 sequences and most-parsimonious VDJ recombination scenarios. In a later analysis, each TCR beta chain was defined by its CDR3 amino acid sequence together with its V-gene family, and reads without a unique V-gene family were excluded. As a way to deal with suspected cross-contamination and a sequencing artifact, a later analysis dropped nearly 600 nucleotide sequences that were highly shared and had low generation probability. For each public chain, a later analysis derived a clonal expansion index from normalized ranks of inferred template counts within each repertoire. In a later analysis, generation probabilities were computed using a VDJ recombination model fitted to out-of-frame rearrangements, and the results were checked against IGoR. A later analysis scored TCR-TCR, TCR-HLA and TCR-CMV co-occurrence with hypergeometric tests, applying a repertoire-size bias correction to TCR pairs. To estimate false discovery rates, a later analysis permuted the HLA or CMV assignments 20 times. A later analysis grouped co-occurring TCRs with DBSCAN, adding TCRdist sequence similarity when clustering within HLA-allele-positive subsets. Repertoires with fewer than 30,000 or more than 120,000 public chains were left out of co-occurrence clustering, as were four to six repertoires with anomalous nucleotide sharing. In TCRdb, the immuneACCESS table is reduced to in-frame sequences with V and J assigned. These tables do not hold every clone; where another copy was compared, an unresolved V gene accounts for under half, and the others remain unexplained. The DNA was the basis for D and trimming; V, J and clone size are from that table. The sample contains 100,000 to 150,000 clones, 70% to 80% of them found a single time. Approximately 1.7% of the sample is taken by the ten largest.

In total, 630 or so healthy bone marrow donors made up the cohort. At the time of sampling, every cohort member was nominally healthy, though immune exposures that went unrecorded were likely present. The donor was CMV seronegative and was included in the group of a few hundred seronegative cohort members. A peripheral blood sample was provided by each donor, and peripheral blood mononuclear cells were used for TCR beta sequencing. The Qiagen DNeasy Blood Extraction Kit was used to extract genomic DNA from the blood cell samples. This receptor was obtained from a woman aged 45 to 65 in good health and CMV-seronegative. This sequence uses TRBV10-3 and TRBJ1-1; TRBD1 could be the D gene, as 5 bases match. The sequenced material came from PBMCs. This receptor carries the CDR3 CAISPGPGSSPEAFF. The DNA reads TGTGCCATCAGCCCAGGGCCCGGCAGTTCTCCTGAAGCTTTCTTT.